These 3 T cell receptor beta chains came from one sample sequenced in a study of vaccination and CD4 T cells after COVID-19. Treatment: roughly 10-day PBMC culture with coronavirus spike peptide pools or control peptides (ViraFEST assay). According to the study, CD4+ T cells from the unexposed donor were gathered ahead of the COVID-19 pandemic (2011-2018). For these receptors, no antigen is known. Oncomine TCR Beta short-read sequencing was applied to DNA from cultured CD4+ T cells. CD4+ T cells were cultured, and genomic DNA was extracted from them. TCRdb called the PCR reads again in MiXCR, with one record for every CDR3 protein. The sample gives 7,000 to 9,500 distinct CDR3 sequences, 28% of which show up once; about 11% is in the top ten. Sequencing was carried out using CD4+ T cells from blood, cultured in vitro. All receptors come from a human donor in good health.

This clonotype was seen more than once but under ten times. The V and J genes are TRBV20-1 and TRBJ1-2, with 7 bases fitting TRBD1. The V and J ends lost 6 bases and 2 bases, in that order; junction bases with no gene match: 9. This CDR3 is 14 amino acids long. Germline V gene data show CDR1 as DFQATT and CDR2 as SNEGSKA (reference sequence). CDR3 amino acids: CSATLPGQNYGYTF. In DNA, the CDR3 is TGCAGTGCCACCTTGCCGGGACAGAACTATGGCTACACCTTC.

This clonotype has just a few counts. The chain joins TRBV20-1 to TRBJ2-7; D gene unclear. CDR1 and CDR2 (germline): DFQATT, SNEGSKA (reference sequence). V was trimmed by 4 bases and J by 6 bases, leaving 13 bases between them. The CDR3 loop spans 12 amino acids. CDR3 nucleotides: TGCAGTGCTATCAGACCCTGGGGCGAGCAGTACTTC. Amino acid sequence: CSAIRPWGEQYF.

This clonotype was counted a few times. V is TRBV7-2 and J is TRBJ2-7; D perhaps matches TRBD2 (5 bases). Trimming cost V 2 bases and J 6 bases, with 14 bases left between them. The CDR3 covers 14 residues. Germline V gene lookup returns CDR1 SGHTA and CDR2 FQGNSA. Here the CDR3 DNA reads TGTGCCAGCAGCTTAAACCTCAGACGGGGCGAGCAGTACTTC. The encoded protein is CASSLNLRRGEQYF. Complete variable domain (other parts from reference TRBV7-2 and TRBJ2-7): GAGVSQSPSNKVTEKGKDVELRCDPISGHTALYWYRQSLGQGLEFLIYFQGNSAPDKSGLPSDRFSAERTGGSVSTLTIQRTQQEDSAVYLCASSLNLRRGEQYFGPGTRLTVT.